These T cell receptor beta chains were read from a single sample in a study of shared clonotypes between healthy human individuals. Repertoires were generated with immunoSEQ multiplex PCR, while TCRdb's copy carries only in-frame clones and drops some. There are approximately 320,000 clones in the sample; around 67% occur only once, and over 9% lies in the top ten. The sequenced sample consisted of memory CD4+ T cells sorted from blood. These receptors were obtained from a man aged 25-45 years in good health. Each CDR3 is given without its conserved first and last residue. A D gene is named only where the DNA matches it firmly. Some rows mark clone size as missing; the rest say once, few, many or name a class of expanded clone.

ASSFGSGTDTQY 12 TRBV5-1 - -
ASSFGNSGRLGNEQF 15 TRBV7-9 TRBD2 -
ASSLGSYSTDTQY 13 TRBV11-3 - -
ASVPPGQGTEAF 12 TRBV28 TRBD1 -
ASSPSRQGFTGELF 14 TRBV7-9 TRBD1 -
ASSETSGDTDTQY 13 TRBV9 TRBD2 -
ASSQQGATEQF 11 TRBV7-3 TRBD1 -
TGGYEQY 7 TRBV20-1 - -
ASSYDRGLGYT 11 TRBV28 TRBD1 many
ASREISNQPQH 11 TRBV10-2 - -
ANQRTSVADTQY 12 TRBV13 TRBD2 once
ASSQEYPLYEQY 12 TRBV11-2 - -
ASSFPGADIQY 11 TRBV11-2 - -
ASFRAGSYNEQF 12 TRBV2 - many
ASSAGQGDGYT 11 TRBV5-1 TRBD1 -
ASSQQGAGELF 11 TRBV5-4 TRBD1 -
ASSLQGGDHNEQF 13 TRBV5-1 TRBD1 -
ASSSPLTDTQY 11 TRBV27 - -